Reported below is one T cell receptor (beta chain). Its antigen is not identified. The data derive from a study of Ad26.COV2.S vaccination and SARS-CoV-2 variants. Study summary: The donor participated in the COV1001 trial, in its Ad26.COV2.S arm. Ad26.COV2.S given intramuscularly, once or twice 56 days apart. Study-wide results and limits: Vaccinees and placebo recipients showed similar non-spike TCR breadth.

Sample treatment: some 19 received Ad26.COV2.S at low or high dose, single or two shots; several received placebo; per-sample allocation not given. Vaccine and placebo recipients were sampled on day 63 after the first injection. The protocol was immunoSEQ multiplex PCR, while the TCRdb copy is restricted to in-frame clones and leaves out a portion. The data hold roughly 320,000 clones, with around 86% observed a single time. CDR1 is MNHEY, CDR2 SVGAGI, per germline. The CDR3 is 11 residues long. The ends were cut back, 7 bases at V and 5 bases at J, with 9 bases in the middle. The chain couples TRBV6-5 to TRBJ2-7; a possible D gene is TRBD1 (5 bases). The material sequenced was peripheral blood, taken in a trial of Ad26.COV2.S vaccine versus placebo. The TCR comes from a person aged 18-65 years who received the Ad26.COV2.S COVID-19 vaccine or a placebo. In DNA, the CDR3 is TGTGCCAGCAATCAGGGCCACGAGCAGTACTTC. Translating it yields CASNQGHEQYF.